The 18 T cell receptor beta chains below all came from one sample that was sequenced in a study of blood T cell repertoires in COVID-19. Using immunoSEQ multiplex PCR, the repertoire was profiled, and TCRdb retains in-frame clones only, with some absent. The sample records about 240,000 clones, more than 85% being singletons. Sequencing input: peripheral blood. These receptor sequences come from a woman aged 50 to 65 with COVID-19, enrolled during active disease.

The genes are TRBV28 and TRBJ2-5; D might be TRBD2 (6 bases). Trimming left V 4 bases short and J 3 bases short, with 18 bases between. Germline loops: CDR1 MDHEN, CDR2 SYDVKM. This CDR3 is 16 amino acids long. This chain's CDR3 is CASSSYLRTGEETQYF. In nucleotides, the CDR3 is TGTGCCAGCAGTTCCTACCTACGGACGGGAGAAGAGACCCAGTACTTC.

The chain has TRBV19 and TRBJ2-7; D possibly corresponds to TRBD2 (5 bases). Germline V gene lookup returns CDR1 LNHDA and CDR2 SQIVND (reference sequence). The CDR3 loop spans 15 amino acids. V lost 8 bases to trimming and J lost 4 bases, with 21 bases between them. CDR3 residues: CASRSGSGHPYEQYF. As DNA, the CDR3 is TGTGCCAGTCGATCGGGGTCGGGCCACCCGTACGAGCAGTACTTC.

The chain is built from TRBV6-4 and TRBJ1-2; D may be TRBD1 (5 bases). The germline CDR1 and CDR2 sequences are MRHNA and SNTAGT. Trimming removed 6 bases from V and 8 bases from J, with 13 bases in between. This CDR3 spans 12 amino acids. The CDR3 here is CASSPGGAGYTF. Here the CDR3 DNA reads TGTGCCAGCAGCCCTGGCGGGGCAGGCTACACCTTC.

This clone was seen a single time. V usage is TRBV6-2 or TRBV6-3 and J usage is TRBJ1-1; 10 bases are a match to TRBD1. Germline V gives CDR1 MNHEY, CDR2 SVGEGT. CDR3 length: 18 amino acids. V lost 2 bases to trimming and J lost 5 bases; unmatched junction nucleotides: 14. CDR3 protein: CASSYGDRGQYRRTEAFF. CDR3 DNA sequence: TGTGCCAGCAGTTACGGGGACAGGGGTCAGTATAGGAGGACTGAAGCTTTCTTT.

This CDR3 reads CASSREGAGNQPQHF. The CDR3 region has the DNA TGTGCCAGCAGCCGGGAGGGGGCGGGCAATCAGCCCCAGCATTTT. The chain links TRBV7-2 to TRBJ1-5; 7 positions match TRBD1. After removal of 5 bases from V and 2 bases from J, the junction contained 6 bases not matched to a gene. The V gene's germline CDR1 is SGHTA and CDR2 FQGNSA. CDR3 length: 15 residues.

The V and J genes are TRBV30 and TRBJ1-2; TRBD1 aligns across 10 bases. Germline loops: CDR1 GTSNPN, CDR2 SVGIG (reference sequence). This CDR3 comprises 14 residues. With V trimmed by 2 bases and J by 5 bases, 5 bases remained unmatched. The CDR3 region has the DNA TGTGCCTGGAGTCCTGGGACAGGGGCTTATGGCTACACCTTC. Protein product: CAWSPGTGAYGYTF.

The rearrangement uses TRBV5-6 and TRBJ2-3, with a weak D call TRBD2 (5 bases). Trimming left V 4 bases short and J 6 bases short, with 21 bases between. CDR1 and CDR2 (germline): SGHDT, YYEEEE. There are 16 residues in the CDR3. CDR3: CASSPSGLRVPDTQYF. The CDR3 DNA sequence: TGTGCCAGCAGCCCTTCGGGGTTACGGGTCCCGGATACGCAGTATTTT.

This sequence joins TRBV28 and TRBJ1-6; D is ambiguous. The germline gives CDR1 MDHEN, CDR2 SYDVKM. With 7 bases removed from V and 6 bases from J, the gap between germline ends came to 13 bases. This CDR3 has 14 amino acids. CDR3: CASTLGTLNSPLHF. CDR3 DNA: TGTGCCAGCACCCTAGGTACCCTTAATTCACCCCTCCACTTT.

The chain employs TRBV6-5 and TRBJ2-2; possibly TRBD1 for D (5 bases). Germline CDR1 MNHEY, CDR2 SVGAGI. This CDR3 has 12 residues. Trimming stripped 6 bases from V and 8 bases from J, with 10 bases between. The CDR3 region is CASSPNRGELFF. The CDR3 DNA reads as TGTGCCAGCAGCCCGAACAGGGGGGAGCTGTTTTTT.

The chain combines TRBV5-1 with TRBJ1-1; TRBD1 matches at 7 bases. Germline assignment: CDR1 SGHRS and CDR2 YFSETQ. The CDR3 totals 14 residues. With 4 bases clipped from V and 4 bases from J, the junction kept 7 bases outside the gene matches. The CDR3: CASSARQGGTEAFF. The CDR3 DNA sequence: TGCGCCAGCAGCGCTCGCCAGGGGGGCACTGAAGCTTTCTTT.

This sequence joins TRBV30 and TRBJ1-1; a possible D gene is TRBD1 (6 bases). V was shortened by 2 bases and J by 5 bases, with 12 bases between the two germline ends. Germline CDR1 is GTSNPN and CDR2 is SVGIG (reference sequence). This CDR3 is 13 amino acids long. CDR3 nucleotides: TGTGCCTGGAGTAGGGAGGGGGGAACTGAAGCTTTCTTT. Translated: CAWSREGGTEAFF.

The chain uses TRBV11-2 and TRBJ2-2, with 10 bases matching TRBD2. Germline lookup yields CDR1 SGHAT and CDR2 FQNNGV. The CDR3 is made up of 17 amino acids. The V segment lost 2 bases and the J segment 6 bases; nucleotides outside the gene matches: 9. The CDR3 DNA is TGTGCCAGCAGCTTATGGGTTCGGGGACTAGCGTCCGGGGAGCTGTTTTTT. The encoded protein is CASSLWVRGLASGELFF.

The CDR3 is CASSQSPGLAGGNTKADTQYF. The CDR3, as DNA: TGTGCCAGCAGCCAATCCCCTGGACTAGCGGGGGGGAATACCAAGGCAGATACGCAGTATTTT. The J gene is TRBJ2-3, the V gene TRBV3-1 (or the pseudogene TRBV3-2); 15 nucleotides agree with TRBD2. Germline V gene data show CDR1 as LGHDT and CDR2 as YNNKEL (reference sequence). The J segment lost 4 bases and the V segment lost 2 bases, leaving 16 bases of the junction unmatched. The CDR3 is 21 residues long.

The genes are TRBV11-3 and TRBJ2-7, with D possibly matching TRBD1 (5 bases). The germline V gene has CDR1 SGHNT and CDR2 YENEEA. Trimming shortened V by 5 bases and J by 3 bases, and 14 bases separated the two germline ends. The CDR3 extends over 14 amino acids. The CDR3 region has the DNA TGTGCCAGCAGCCATATAAGTGACAGCTACGAGCAGTACTTC. Translation: CASSHISDSYEQYF.

The chain combines TRBV5-1 with TRBJ2-1, with 9 bases matching TRBD1. CDR3 length equals 15 residues. Germline trimming cut 0 bases from V and 4 bases from J; bases unmatched to any gene: 2. From germline, CDR1 is SGHRS and CDR2 YFSETQ. CDR3 bases: TGCGCCAGCAGCTTGGAGGGACAGGGATACAATGAGCAGTTCTTC. It yields the protein CASSLEGQGYNEQFF.

The gene calls are TRBV12-3 or TRBV12-4 and TRBJ2-4, with 7 bases matching TRBD2. With 3 bases clipped from V and 7 bases from J, the junction kept 0 bases outside the gene matches. This CDR3 is built from 12 residues. CDR3 coding DNA: TGTGCCAGCAGTTTGGGGGGGAACATTCAGTACTTC. Translated: CASSLGGNIQYF.

V gene TRBV4-1 combines with J gene TRBJ2-1, with TRBD1 identical over 9 bases. The trim removed 1 base at V and 6 bases at J, leaving 7 bases unmatched. From germline, CDR1 is MGHRA and CDR2 YSYEKL. The CDR3 runs to 16 residues. The CDR3 reads CASSQVRGQGPNEQFF. Here the CDR3 DNA reads TGCGCCAGCAGCCAAGTTCGGGGACAGGGACCCAATGAGCAGTTCTTC.

This chain joins TRBV28 and TRBJ2-1; TRBD2 aligns across 12 bases. V shed 6 bases, J shed 10 bases, and the junction held 10 bases outside the gene matches. CDR3 size: 15 residues. The germline V gene encodes CDR1 MDHEN and CDR2 SYDVKM. The CDR3 nucleotides read TGTGCCAGCAGCGAAACTAGCGGGGGGCTCTGGGAGCAGTTCTTC. This gives the protein CASSETSGGLWEQFF.